This TCR beta chain was sequenced in a study of OX40 agonist ivuxolimab in advanced cancers. Here immunoSEQ multiplex PCR was the method, and the copy in TCRdb shows in-frame clones only, minus some. Of 60,000 to 100,000 clones in the sample, about four fifths are singletons; the top ten hold roughly 0.5%. The study, taken as a whole, reports: Clonal expansion among partial responders at 0.1-3.0 mg/kg ranked near the lowest. More expanded clones were seen, on average, in CD8+ T cells than in CD4+. At 0.1 to 3.0 mg/kg and by week 6, CD4+ and CD8+ T cells in the blood had expanded clonally.

The CDR3 has 14 amino acids. V was pared by 1 base and J by 5 bases, with 4 bases of the junction left unmatched. The V gene's germline CDR1 is GTSNPN and CDR2 SVGIG (reference sequence). Comments on this clone: Its target is unknown.

The V call is TRBV30, the J call TRBJ1-4; TRBD1 matches 7 bases. The receptor was isolated from an adult with an advanced solid tumor such as melanoma, head and neck, liver or kidney cancer. The source material was CD4+ or CD8+ T cells sorted from blood, sampled in a trial of the OX40 agonist ivuxolimab. In nucleotides, the CDR3 is TGTGCCTGGAGTGCAGGGGGGTTAAATGAAAAACTGTTTTTT. Translated: CAWSAGGLNEKLFF.